Below, 32 T cell receptor beta chains from the same sample are listed, as sequenced in a study of neurological immune-mediated disorders. TCRdb ran MiXCR on the 5' RACE reads and lists one entry per CDR3 protein. The data show about 49,000 distinct CDR3 sequences, with 10% seen just once and about 1.6% held by the top ten. The time point is: longitudinal time-point 1 (baseline). The sample taken for sequencing was PBMCs. These TCRs come from a middle-aged woman in good health.

This clonotype has ten or more counts. The chain recombines TRBV21-1 with TRBJ1-1; the table's D call, TRBD1, was not checked against the DNA. TRBV21-1 is an annotated pseudogene. CDR3 length: 17 residues. The CDR3 DNA reads TGTGCCAGCAGCGGGGTGGACAGGGGGCGCGAGGACACTGAAGCTTTCTTT. This translates into CASSGVDRGREDTEAFF.

This clonotype was counted at least ten times. The chain recombines TRBV20-1 with TRBJ1-6, with a weak D call TRBD1 (5 bases). Germline loops: CDR1 DFQATT, CDR2 SNEGSKA (reference sequence). V was pared by 3 bases and J by 6 bases, with 12 bases between. The CDR3 spans 14 residues. The CDR3 sequence: CSARRGAVNSPLHF. The CDR3 DNA reads TGCAGTGCTAGGAGGGGCGCCGTTAATTCACCCCTCCACTTT.

This clonotype was recorded at least ten times. The chain employs TRBV7-6 and TRBJ2-7; the D gene is possibly TRBD1 (6 bases). This CDR3 spans 15 amino acids. The V and J ends lost 5 bases and 0 bases respectively, with 14 bases between them. Germline CDR1 SGHVS, CDR2 FNYEAQ. Here the CDR3 DNA reads TGTGCCAGCAGCGTTGGGCCGGACAGCTCCTACGAGCAGTACTTC. Translated: CASSVGPDSSYEQYF.

This clonotype appeared many times. The chain uses TRBV28 and TRBJ2-3; either TRBD1 or TRBD2 may fit D (6 bases each). CDR1 MDHEN and CDR2 SYDVKM come from the germline V gene. The germline V and J ends were trimmed by 4 bases and 2 bases, with 13 bases remaining between them. The length of the CDR3 is 15 residues. CDR3 residues: CASSYGGVVTDTQYF. The CDR3 nucleotides are TGTGCCAGCAGTTACGGGGGCGTAGTCACAGATACGCAGTATTTT.

There are many counts of this clonotype. V gene TRBV27 combines with J gene TRBJ1-1; D may be TRBD1 (5 bases). The CDR3 has 15 amino acids. CDR1 and CDR2 from the germline V gene are MNHEY and SMNVEV (reference sequence). Trimming took off 1 base at V and 5 bases at J, with 14 bases between the two ends. The DNA of the CDR3 is TGTGCCAGCAGTTTATACCCAGGGCTTCGGACTGAAGCTTTCTTT. Its protein is CASSLYPGLRTEAFF.

The sample holds many counts of this clonotype. V is TRBV6-6 and J is TRBJ1-1, with D unclear. V gave up 6 bases and J gave up 0 bases, with 8 bases separating them. The CDR3 spans 13 residues. The germline V gene has CDR1 MNHNY and CDR2 SVGAGI (reference sequence). The CDR3 loop reads CASSDPMNTEAFF. The DNA for the CDR3 is TGTGCCAGCAGCGATCCCATGAACACTGAAGCTTTCTTT.

This clonotype was seen ten or more times. The chain couples TRBV15 to TRBJ1-4; D call uncertain. Per the germline V gene, CDR1 is LNHNV and CDR2 is YYDKDF (reference sequence). V was shortened by 0 bases and J by 0 bases, with 5 bases between the two germline ends. The CDR3 length is 15 residues. In DNA, the CDR3 is TGTGCCACCAGCAGAGACCGTGCAACTAATGAAAAACTGTTTTTT. Encoded protein: CATSRDRATNEKLFF.

This clonotype was counted ten times or more. The chain uses TRBV20-1 and TRBJ1-2; D may be TRBD1 (6 bases). V was trimmed by 0 bases and J by 6 bases, leaving 11 bases between them. Germline lookup yields CDR1 DFQATT and CDR2 SNEGSKA (reference sequence). The CDR3 is 13 amino acids. CDR3 region: CSARDGPGDGYTF. In nucleotides, the CDR3 is TGCAGTGCTAGAGATGGGCCAGGGGATGGCTACACCTTC.

This clonotype was seen only a few times. The chain recombines TRBV4-3 with TRBJ2-1; 7 bases align to TRBD2. The CDR3 covers 15 residues. The V gene's germline CDR1 is LGHNA and CDR2 YSLEER. The V and J ends lost 1 base and 5 bases, in that order; junction bases with no gene match: 5. CDR3 sequence (DNA): TGCGCCAGCAGCCAAGTAGCGGGTCCCCACAATGAGCAGTTCTTC. It yields the protein CASSQVAGPHNEQFF.

This clonotype was counted at least ten times. CDR3 sequence (DNA): TGTGCCAGCAGGATACAGGGGACTTCCTACGAGCAGTACTTC. It is translated as CASRIQGTSYEQYF. The genes are TRBV6-5 and TRBJ2-7; TRBD1 might be the D (7 bases). V lost 6 bases, J lost 1 base, and 13 bases lay in between. CDR3 size: 14 residues. Per the germline V gene, CDR1 is MNHEY and CDR2 is SVGAGI.

This clonotype occurred many times. The V call is TRBV4-1, the J call TRBJ1-4, with D perhaps matching TRBD1 (6 bases). Between the trimmed V and J ends, which lost 5 bases and 6 bases, there was a span of 16 bases. The CDR3 sequence is 15 residues long. Germline V gene lookup returns CDR1 MGHRA and CDR2 YSYEKL. The CDR3 sequence: CASSARTGWDEKLFF. CDR3 DNA: TGCGCCAGCAGCGCGCGAACAGGGTGGGATGAAAAACTGTTTTTT.

This clonotype was recorded many times. The J gene is TRBJ1-5, the V gene TRBV21-1; the table's D call, TRBD1, has no DNA check behind it. TRBV21-1 is recorded as a pseudogene. This CDR3 has 15 amino acids. The CDR3 spells CATLTVVRGNQPQHF. In DNA form, the CDR3 reads TGTGCCACCCTAACCGTAGTCAGGGGGAATCAGCCCCAGCATTTT.

This clonotype has at least ten counts. V usage is TRBV10-3 and J usage is TRBJ1-6; a weak D match, TRBD1 (6 bases). Germline V gene lookup returns CDR1 ENHRY and CDR2 SYGVKD. This CDR3 is built from 15 residues. Trimming took off 5 bases at V and 7 bases at J, with 15 bases between the two ends. The DNA of the CDR3 is TGTGCCATCAGTCTGGGGGGGGGCTCCAATTCACCCCTCCACTTT. As protein: CAISLGGGSNSPLHF.

This clonotype was seen a handful of times. The rearrangement links TRBV6-5 to TRBJ1-1, with D possibly matching TRBD1 (5 bases). The V and J ends lost 6 bases and 4 bases respectively, with 15 bases between them. In germline, CDR1 is MNHEY, CDR2 SVGAGI. The CDR3 has 14 amino acids. The CDR3 nucleotides read TGTGCCAGCAGCCGGACATCTCCAGTCACTGAAGCTTTCTTT. Amino acids: CASSRTSPVTEAFF.

In this sample, this clonotype turned up many times. The chain uses TRBV7-2 and TRBJ1-5, with 7 bases lining up with TRBD1. The V gene's germline CDR1 is SGHTA and CDR2 FQGNSA. Trimming took 5 bases from V and 9 from J; bases not matched to a gene: 7. The CDR3 runs 13 residues. Here the CDR3 DNA reads TGTGCCAGCAGCCAGACAGGGATTTTGCCCCAGCATTTT. This sequence encodes CASSQTGILPQHF.

Details on this clonotype: The germline gene is not matched at one end of the junction; a read error may be the cause. This rearrangement joins TRBV7-9 to TRBJ2-7; D is unclear. Germline V lookup: CDR1 SEHNR, CDR2 FQNEAQ (reference sequence). The CDR3 contains 13 residues. CDR3 residues: CDSSLDFYYEQYF. CDR3 nucleotides: TGTGACAGCAGCTTAGACTTCTACTACGAGCAGTACTTC.

This clonotype has a count of ten or more. This chain links TRBV12-3 or TRBV12-4 with TRBJ1-6, with D perhaps TRBD1 (5 bases). The CDR3 sequence is 13 residues long. V lost 6 bases to trimming and J lost 8 bases, with 11 bases between them. This chain's CDR3 is CASREGTYSPLHF. Written as DNA, the CDR3 is TGTGCCAGCAGGGAGGGGACTTATTCACCCCTCCACTTT.

This clonotype was detected ten times or more. This sequence joins TRBV20-1 and TRBJ2-1; D is uncertain. CDR1 is DFQATT, CDR2 SNEGSKA, per germline (reference sequence). V lost 5 bases, J lost 2 bases, and 13 bases lay in between. The CDR3 is made up of 14 amino acids. The CDR3 sequence is CSASVEWPYNEQFF. CDR3 in DNA: TGCAGTGCTTCCGTAGAGTGGCCCTACAATGAGCAGTTCTTC.

This clonotype was observed at least ten times. This chain links TRBV10-1 with TRBJ2-3; 9 bases are a match to TRBD1. V was clipped by 6 bases and J by 4 bases; unmatched bases: 8. Germline values: CDR1 WNHNN, CDR2 SYGVQD (reference sequence). The CDR3 is 15 residues long. CDR3 nucleotides: TGCGCCAGCAGCGACGGGACAGGGCGGGCAGATACGCAGTATTTT. Protein: CASSDGTGRADTQYF.

This clonotype was picked up many times. The V and J genes are TRBV12-3 or TRBV12-4 and TRBJ2-7, with D perhaps being TRBD1 or TRBD2 (5 bases each). V lost 5 bases and J lost 3, with 17 bases in between. The CDR3 extends over 15 amino acids. CDR3 coding DNA: TGTGCCAGCAGTCCCCGGGGCGGGTCCTTCTACGAGCAGTACTTC. It translates to CASSPRGGSFYEQYF.

This clonotype was picked up many times. The J gene is TRBJ1-2, the V gene TRBV7-2, with TRBD1 identical over 10 bases. After removal of 5 bases from V and 2 bases from J, the junction contained 2 bases not matched to a gene. Germline CDR1 is SGHTA and CDR2 is FQGNSA. This CDR3 contains 14 residues. The CDR3 sequence is CASSPTGGNYGYTF. DNA of the CDR3: TGTGCCAGCAGCCCGACAGGGGGCAACTATGGCTACACCTTC.

To note about this clonotype: Sequence at one end of the junction differs from germline and may be a read error. The rearrangement links TRBV5-1 to TRBJ1-1; unclear D gene. The CDR3 covers 13 residues. Per germline, CDR1 SGHRS and CDR2 YFSETQ. DNA of the CDR3: TGCGCCAACAGCTTCGAACGGAACACTGAAGCTTTCTTT. This encodes CANSFERNTEAFF.

This clonotype was seen repeatedly, ten times or more. This chain links TRBV5-1 with TRBJ1-6, with TRBD1 identical over 9 bases. Germline V lookup: CDR1 SGHRS, CDR2 YFSETQ. The CDR3 is made up of 14 amino acids. V shed 5 bases and J 10 bases; nucleotides not matched to a gene: 7. The CDR3 loop is CASRPGTGYSPLHF. The CDR3 DNA reads as TGCGCCAGCAGGCCCGGGACAGGGTACTCACCCCTCCACTTT.

This clonotype was counted ten times or more. V usage is TRBV20-1 and J usage is TRBJ2-2; the D is unclear. Germline loops: CDR1 DFQATT, CDR2 SNEGSKA (reference sequence). CDR3 length equals 14 residues. The germline V and J ends were trimmed by 0 bases and 1 base, with 6 bases remaining between them. In DNA, the CDR3 is TGCAGTGCTAGAGACCCTCGGAACACCGGGGAGCTGTTTTTT. Translation: CSARDPRNTGELFF.

This clonotype was counted at least ten times. This chain connects TRBV5-1 to TRBJ2-2, with a weak D call TRBD1 (5 bases). Trimming removed 4 bases from V and 6 bases from J, with 16 bases in between. Germline lookup yields CDR1 SGHRS and CDR2 YFSETQ. The CDR3 sequence is 15 residues long. This CDR3 is CASSPGSLGPGELFF. The CDR3 DNA reads TGCGCCAGCAGCCCCGGGTCCTTGGGGCCCGGGGAGCTGTTTTTT.

The chain carries TRBV7-9 and TRBJ2-7, with 7 bases that match TRBD2. J lost 2 bases, V lost 5 bases, and 9 bases had no gene match. Germline V gene lookup returns CDR1 SEHNR and CDR2 FQNEAQ (reference sequence). The CDR3 has 15 residues. The CDR3 loop is CASSPVGDYTYEQYF. CDR3 coding DNA: TGTGCCAGCAGCCCGGTGGGGGACTACACCTACGAGCAGTACTTC.

This clonotype was observed at least ten times. The chain links TRBV9 to TRBJ2-3; D is unresolved. V gave up 4 bases and J gave up 2 bases, with 11 bases separating them. Germline V gene lookup returns CDR1 SGDLS and CDR2 YYNGEE. The CDR3 covers 14 residues. This chain's CDR3 is CASSLRAFTDTQYF. The CDR3 DNA follows: TGTGCCAGCAGCTTACGGGCCTTCACAGATACGCAGTATTTT.

At least ten counts were recorded for this clonotype. The CDR3 loop is CASKGGLAGVVETQYF. Here the CDR3 DNA reads TGTGCCAGCAAAGGAGGGCTAGCGGGAGTTGTGGAGACCCAGTACTTC. This chain links TRBV7-2 with TRBJ2-5; TRBD2 matches 10 bases. V was pared by 7 bases and J by 5 bases, with 13 bases of the junction left unmatched. Germline V gene data show CDR1 as SGHTA and CDR2 as FQGNSA. This CDR3 has 16 residues. Using reference TRBV7-2 and TRBJ2-5 for the parts outside the CDR3, the full variable domain is GAGVSQSPSNKVTEKGKDVELRCDPISGHTALYWYRQSLGQGLEFLIYFQGNSAPDKSGLPSDRFSAERTGGSVSTLTIQRTQQEDSAVYLCASKGGLAGVVETQYFGPGTRLLVL.

This clonotype has ten or more counts. The J gene is TRBJ2-6, the V gene TRBV14; D gene unclear. The CDR3 has 16 amino acids. The V end lost 4 bases, the J end lost 11 bases, and 21 bases lay between the germline ends. The germline V gene has CDR1 SGHDN and CDR2 FVKESK. The CDR3 DNA is TGTGCCAGCAGCCGACCGAATCTAAGGTGCTGCCACGTCCTGACTTTC. This codes for CASSRPNLRCCHVLTF. Using reference TRBV14 and TRBJ2-6 for the parts outside the CDR3, the full variable domain is EAGVTQFPSHSVIEKGQTVTLRCDPISGHDNLYWYRRVMGKEIKFLLHFVKESKQDESGMPNNRFLAERTGGTYSTLKVQPAELEDSGVYFCASSRPNLRCCHVLTFGAGSRLTVL.

This clonotype was counted ten times or more. V gene TRBV10-3 combines with J gene TRBJ2-5; no clear D. The CDR3 loop spans 11 amino acids. Germline V CDR1 and CDR2: ENHRY, SYGVKD. V was trimmed by 4 bases and J by 4 bases, leaving 4 bases between them. CDR3 residues: CAISGGETQYF. Written as DNA, the CDR3 is TGTGCCATCAGTGGCGGAGAGACCCAGTACTTC.

This clonotype was detected many times. The chain employs TRBV7-3 and TRBJ2-1, with D maybe TRBD2 (5 bases). This CDR3 region has 15 residues. Trimming pared 5 bases from V and 2 bases from J, leaving 13 bases between. The V gene's germline CDR1 is SGHTA and CDR2 FQGTGA. In nucleotides, the CDR3 is TGTGCCAGCAGCCAGGTCGTCGGGGCCTACAATGAGCAGTTCTTC. It specifies CASSQVVGAYNEQFF.

This clonotype has a count of ten or more. The rearrangement uses TRBV27 and TRBJ1-2; TRBD1 matches 11 bases. V lost 1 base to trimming and J lost 7 bases; unmatched junction nucleotides: 5. Germline V gives CDR1 MNHEY, CDR2 SMNVEV (reference sequence). CDR3 size: 15 residues. Written as DNA, the CDR3 is TGTGCCAGCAGTTTATTGGGACAGGGGGTTTCTGGCTACACCTTC. Protein product: CASSLLGQGVSGYTF.